The subject of this entry is one TCR beta chain. Its matching antigen is unknown. The germline V gene has CDR1 DFQATT and CDR2 SNEGSKA (reference sequence). The CDR3 consists of 13 residues. V was pared by 6 bases and J by 8 bases, with 14 bases between. Each CDR3 protein gets one entry after TCRdb re-called the RT-PCR reads with MiXCR. The sample has about 620,000 distinct CDR3 sequences, 12% seen once; the top ten hold roughly a tenth. The record originates from a study of response to subunit inactivated influenza vaccine. General study results and limits: Every seasonal influenza vaccination brings in few new T cells, the authors suggested.

The chain is built from TRBV20-1 and TRBJ1-6; tentative D call: TRBD1 (5 bases). The sequence was collected from a man in his forties or fifties who received an inactivated influenza vaccine. Sample: PBMCs from blood, taken on the day of vaccination. The CDR3 nucleotides are TGCAGTGCCCGACCAGGGTGGGATTCACCCCTCCACTTT. This codes for CSARPGWDSPLHF.